This T cell receptor beta chain came from a study of response to subunit inactivated influenza vaccine. The study, taken as a whole, reports: Each seasonal influenza vaccination, the authors suggested, recruits few new T cells.

TCRdb processed the RT-PCR reads anew with MiXCR; each CDR3 protein has one entry. The sample carries hundreds of thousands of distinct CDR3 sequences, 12% to 15% recorded once. As for this clonotype: Its antigen is not identified.

The CDR3 totals 17 residues. In germline, CDR1 is DFQATT, CDR2 SNEGSKA (reference sequence). The V gene lost 3 bases and the J gene lost 0 bases, with 20 bases spanning the gap. The sample consisted of PBMCs from blood, taken 14 days before vaccination. The V gene is TRBV20-1, the J gene TRBJ1-1; D not certain. The TCR originated in a man over 45 who received an inactivated influenza vaccine. The CDR3 coding sequence is TGCAGTGCTAGTCTGGGCACGGGAATCCACATGAACACTGAAGCTTTCTTT. Translating gives CSASLGTGIHMNTEAFF.